One sample yielded the 5 T cell receptor beta chains listed below, sequenced in a study of T cell responses to AZD1222 COVID-19 vaccine. Using immunoSEQ multiplex PCR, the repertoire was profiled, and TCRdb retains in-frame clones only, with some absent. The table has approximately 60,000 clones, approximately 82% seen once. The input for sequencing was peripheral blood, taken on day 0 of AZD1222 vaccination. The receptors originated from an adult in good health.

The rearrangement uses TRBV11-2 and TRBJ2-5; D perhaps matches TRBD2 (5 bases). The CDR3 consists of 13 residues. V lost 4 bases, J lost 3 bases, and 9 bases lay in between. Germline loops: CDR1 SGHAT, CDR2 FQNNGV. The CDR3 spells CASSSGLKETQYF. In nucleotides, the CDR3 is TGTGCCAGCAGCTCCGGACTGAAAGAGACCCAGTACTTC. Together with reference TRBV11-2 and TRBJ2-5, the CDR3 gives the full variable domain: EAGVAQSPRYKIIEKRQSVAFWCNPISGHATLYWYQQILGQGPKLLIQFQNNGVVDDSQLPKDRFSAERLKGVDSTLKIQPAKLEDSAVYLCASSSGLKETQYFGPGTRLLVL.

This clone was picked up a small number of times. V and J are TRBV5-6 and TRBJ2-7; TRBD2 matches at 8 bases. Germline V gene data show CDR1 as SGHDT and CDR2 as YYEEEE. This CDR3 contains 17 residues. V dropped 7 bases and J dropped 6; count of bases not matched to a gene: 21. CDR3 in amino acids: CASPPHQRGGRRGEQYF. DNA of the CDR3: TGTGCCAGCCCACCTCACCAACGGGGGGGCCGCCGGGGCGAGCAGTACTTC.

The chain carries TRBV18 and TRBJ2-3, with TRBD2 matching 9 bases. Germline assignment: CDR1 KGHSH and CDR2 LQKENI. The CDR3 loop spans 14 amino acids. With V trimmed by 6 bases and J by 7 bases, 8 bases remained unmatched. The CDR3 coding sequence is TGTGCCAGCTCCCCGAGCGGGAGGCGGCATACGCAGTATTTT. Protein product: CASSPSGRRHTQYF.

V is TRBV9 and J is TRBJ1-3; 8 bases fit TRBD1. This CDR3 has 14 amino acids. Germline CDR1 is SGDLS and CDR2 is YYNGEE. V lost 3 bases, J lost 1 base, and 0 bases stayed unmatched. CDR3 in DNA: TGTGCCAGCAGCGGGACAGGGTCTGGAAACACCATATATTTT. Its protein is CASSGTGSGNTIYF.

About this clone: At one of its ends the junction is not consistent with the germline gene, which may arise from a read error. The chain has TRBV6-5 and TRBJ1-2; no firm D call. This CDR3 region has 12 residues. Germline V gene sequence: CDR1 MNHEY, CDR2 SVGAGI. The CDR3 protein is CASSSMGYVYTF. CDR3 nucleotides: TGTGCCAGCAGTAGTATGGGTTATGTCTACACCTTC.